The 4 T cell receptor beta chains listed next were all sequenced from one sample in a study of CD8+ T cells in alopecia areata. RNA extraction and reverse transcription yielded cDNA as sequencing template. Profiled with immunoSEQ multiplex PCR; TCRdb holds only in-frame clones, not every one. The data hold about 200,000 clones, with roughly 50% observed a single time. The sample was CD8+ T cells sorted from blood. These receptors were collected from a human donor in good health.

This chain links TRBV11-1 with TRBJ2-5, with D unclear. V was cut by 1 base and J by 4 bases, with 16 bases left in between. The CDR3 consists of 16 residues. Germline-derived CDR1 and CDR2 are SGHAT and FQDESV (reference sequence). The CDR3 coding sequence is TGTGCCAGCAGCTTAGGGAGACAACCTGCCGCAGAGACCCAGTACTTC. This encodes CASSLGRQPAAETQYF.

The chain employs TRBV11-2 and TRBJ2-6; 9 bases map to TRBD1. Trimming cost V 5 bases and J 0 bases; bases outside gene matches: 11. The CDR3 spans 19 residues. Germline loops: CDR1 SGHAT, CDR2 FQNNGV. The CDR3 nucleotides read TGTGCCAGCAGCAGGGCCGGGACAGGGCTTTCCTCTGGGGCCAACGTCCTGACTTTC. Its translation is CASSRAGTGLSSGANVLTF.

This clone has a handful of counts. V is TRBV6-6 and J is TRBJ2-4; possibly TRBD1 or TRBD2 for D (5 bases each). There are 14 residues in the CDR3. V lost 6 bases, J lost 10 bases, and 19 bases lay in between. Germline CDR1 and CDR2: MNHNY and SVGAGI (reference sequence). CDR3 in DNA: TGTGCCAGCAGCCGGGACCGATACAGCGATATTCAGTACTTC. It codes for CASSRDRYSDIQYF.

V is TRBV6-5 and J is TRBJ2-5, with 7 bases matching TRBD2. The CDR3 is 14 amino acids. Germline values: CDR1 MNHEY, CDR2 SVGAGI. The J segment lost 5 bases and the V segment lost 6 bases, leaving 9 bases of the junction unmatched. CDR3 loop: CASSSSGGWETQYF. CDR3 DNA: TGTGCCAGCAGCTCCTCGGGAGGATGGGAGACCCAGTACTTC.